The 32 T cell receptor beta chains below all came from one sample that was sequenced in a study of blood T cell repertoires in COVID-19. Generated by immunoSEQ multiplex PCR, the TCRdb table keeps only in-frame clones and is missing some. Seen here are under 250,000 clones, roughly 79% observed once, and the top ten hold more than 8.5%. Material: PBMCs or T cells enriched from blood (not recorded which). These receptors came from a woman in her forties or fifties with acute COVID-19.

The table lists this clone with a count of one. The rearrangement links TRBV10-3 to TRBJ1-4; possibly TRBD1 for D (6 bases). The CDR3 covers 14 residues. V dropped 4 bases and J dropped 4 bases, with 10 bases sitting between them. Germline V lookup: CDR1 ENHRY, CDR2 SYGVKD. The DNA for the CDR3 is TGTGCCATCAGTGCCGGGACAAGTAATGAAAAACTGTTTTTT. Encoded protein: CAISAGTSNEKLFF.

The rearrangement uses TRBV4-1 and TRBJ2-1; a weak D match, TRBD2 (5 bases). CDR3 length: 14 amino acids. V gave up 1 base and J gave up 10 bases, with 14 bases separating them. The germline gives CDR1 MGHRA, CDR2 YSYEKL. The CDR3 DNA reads TGCGCCAGCAGCCAAGTTCTTGGACTCCCGGAGCAGTTCTTC. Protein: CASSQVLGLPEQFF.

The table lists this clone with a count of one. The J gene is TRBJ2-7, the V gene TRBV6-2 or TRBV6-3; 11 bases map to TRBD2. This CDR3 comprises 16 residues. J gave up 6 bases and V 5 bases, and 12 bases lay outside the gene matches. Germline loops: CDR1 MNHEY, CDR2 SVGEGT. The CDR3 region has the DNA TGTGCCAGCAGTGGGAATAGCGGGAGGGCCCTCGGCGAGCAGTACTTC. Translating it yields CASSGNSGRALGEQYF.

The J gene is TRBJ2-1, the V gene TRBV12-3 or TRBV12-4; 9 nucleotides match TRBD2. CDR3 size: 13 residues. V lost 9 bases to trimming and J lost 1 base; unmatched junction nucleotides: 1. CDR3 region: CASSGGSYNEQFF. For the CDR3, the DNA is TGTGCCAGTAGCGGGGGTTCCTACAATGAGCAGTTCTTC.

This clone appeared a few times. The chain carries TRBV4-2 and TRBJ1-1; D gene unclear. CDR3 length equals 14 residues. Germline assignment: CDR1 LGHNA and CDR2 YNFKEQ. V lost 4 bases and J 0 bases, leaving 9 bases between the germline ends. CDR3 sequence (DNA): TGTGCCAGCAGCCCAATCACGGTGAACACTGAAGCTTTCTTT. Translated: CASSPITVNTEAFF.

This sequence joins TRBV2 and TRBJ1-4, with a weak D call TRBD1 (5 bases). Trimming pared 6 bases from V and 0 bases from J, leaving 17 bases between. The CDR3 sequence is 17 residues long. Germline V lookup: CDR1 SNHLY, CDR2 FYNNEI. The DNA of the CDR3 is TGTGCCAGCAGGGCAGGGAAAGCTACGACAACTAATGAAAAACTGTTTTTT. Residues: CASRAGKATTTNEKLFF. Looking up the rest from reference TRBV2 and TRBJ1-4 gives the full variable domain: EPEVTQTPSHQVTQMGQEVILRCVPISNHLYFYWYRQILGQKVEFLVSFYNNEISEKSEIFDDQFSVERPDGSNFTLKIRSTKLEDSAMYFCASRAGKATTTNEKLFFGSGTQLSVL.

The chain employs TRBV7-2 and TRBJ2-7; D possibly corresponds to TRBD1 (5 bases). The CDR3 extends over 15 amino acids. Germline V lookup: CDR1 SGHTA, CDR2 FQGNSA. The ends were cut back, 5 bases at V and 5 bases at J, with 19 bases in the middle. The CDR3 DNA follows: TGTGCCAGCAGCCTATGGACACCCAGGATCCACGAGCAGTACTTC. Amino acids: CASSLWTPRIHEQYF.

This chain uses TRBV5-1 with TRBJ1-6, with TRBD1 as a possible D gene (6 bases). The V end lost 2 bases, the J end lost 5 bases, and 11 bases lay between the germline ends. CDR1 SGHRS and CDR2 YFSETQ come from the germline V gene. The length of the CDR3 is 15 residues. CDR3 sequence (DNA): TGCGCCAGCAGCTTCCAGGGGTACGATAATTCACCCCTCCACTTT. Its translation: CASSFQGYDNSPLHF.

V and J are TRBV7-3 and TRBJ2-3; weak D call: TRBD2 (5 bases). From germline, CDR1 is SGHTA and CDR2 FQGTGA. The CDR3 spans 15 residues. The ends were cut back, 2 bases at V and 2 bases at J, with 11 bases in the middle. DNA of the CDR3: TGTGCCAGCAGCTTACTGCGGGCCTCCACAGATACGCAGTATTTT. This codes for CASSLLRASTDTQYF.

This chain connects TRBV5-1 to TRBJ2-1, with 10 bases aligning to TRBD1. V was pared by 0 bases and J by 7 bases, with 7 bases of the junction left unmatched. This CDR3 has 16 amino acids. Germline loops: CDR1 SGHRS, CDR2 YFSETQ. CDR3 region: CASSLGGGQGRNEQFF. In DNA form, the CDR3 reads TGCGCCAGCAGCTTGGGGGGGGGACAGGGGAGGAATGAGCAGTTCTTC.

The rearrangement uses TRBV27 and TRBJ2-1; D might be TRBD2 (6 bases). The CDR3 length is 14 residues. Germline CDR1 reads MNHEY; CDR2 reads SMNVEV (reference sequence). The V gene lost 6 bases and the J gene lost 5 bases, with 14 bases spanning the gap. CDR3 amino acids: CASRRSGYNNEQFF. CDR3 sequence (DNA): TGTGCCAGCAGAAGGAGCGGGTATAACAATGAGCAGTTCTTC.

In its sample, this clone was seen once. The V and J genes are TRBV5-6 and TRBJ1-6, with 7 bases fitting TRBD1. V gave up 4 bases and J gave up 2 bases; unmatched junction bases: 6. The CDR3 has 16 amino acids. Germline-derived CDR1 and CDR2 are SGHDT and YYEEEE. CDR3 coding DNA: TGTGCCAGCAGCCCGATGACAGGGCCCTATAATTCACCCCTCCACTTT. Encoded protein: CASSPMTGPYNSPLHF.

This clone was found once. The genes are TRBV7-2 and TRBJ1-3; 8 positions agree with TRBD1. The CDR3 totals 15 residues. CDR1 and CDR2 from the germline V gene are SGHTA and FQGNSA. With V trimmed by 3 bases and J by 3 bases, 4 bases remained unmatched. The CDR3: CASSFGQGIGNTIYF. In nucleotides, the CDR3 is TGTGCCAGCAGCTTCGGACAGGGTATTGGAAACACCATATATTTT.

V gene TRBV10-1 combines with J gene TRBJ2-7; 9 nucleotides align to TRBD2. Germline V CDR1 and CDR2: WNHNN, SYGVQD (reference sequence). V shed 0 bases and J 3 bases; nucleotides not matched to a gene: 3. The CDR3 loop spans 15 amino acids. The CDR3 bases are TGCGCCAGCAGTGAGTCGTCAGCGGGGGGCTACGAGCAGTACTTC. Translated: CASSESSAGGYEQYF.

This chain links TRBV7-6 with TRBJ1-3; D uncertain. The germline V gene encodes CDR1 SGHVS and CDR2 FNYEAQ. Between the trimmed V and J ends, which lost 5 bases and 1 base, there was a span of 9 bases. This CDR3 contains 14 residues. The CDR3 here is CASSAGVSGNTIYF. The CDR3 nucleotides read TGTGCCAGCAGCGCCGGAGTTTCTGGAAACACCATATATTTT.

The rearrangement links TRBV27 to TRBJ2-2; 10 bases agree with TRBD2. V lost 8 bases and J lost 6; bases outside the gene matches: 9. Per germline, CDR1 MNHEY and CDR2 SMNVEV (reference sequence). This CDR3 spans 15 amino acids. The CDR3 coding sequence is TGTGCCAGCCGTAGGGCTAGCGGGAGTCCCGGGGAGCTGTTTTTT. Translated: CASRRASGSPGELFF.

For the CDR3, the DNA is TGTGCCAGCTCACCGGCAACGGGAGCGGGGGCGAACACTGAAGCTTTCTTT. This codes for CASSPATGAGANTEAFF. The chain has TRBV18 and TRBJ1-1; perhaps TRBD1 as D (6 bases). The CDR3 has 17 residues. Per the germline V gene, CDR1 is KGHSH and CDR2 is LQKENI. With 3 bases removed from V and 1 base from J, the gap between germline ends came to 18 bases.

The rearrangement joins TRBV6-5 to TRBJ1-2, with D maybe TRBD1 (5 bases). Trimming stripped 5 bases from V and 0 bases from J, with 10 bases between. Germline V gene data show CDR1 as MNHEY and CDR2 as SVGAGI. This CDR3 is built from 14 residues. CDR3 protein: CASSRTGANYGYTF. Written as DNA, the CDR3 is TGTGCCAGCAGTCGTACAGGAGCTAACTATGGCTACACCTTC.

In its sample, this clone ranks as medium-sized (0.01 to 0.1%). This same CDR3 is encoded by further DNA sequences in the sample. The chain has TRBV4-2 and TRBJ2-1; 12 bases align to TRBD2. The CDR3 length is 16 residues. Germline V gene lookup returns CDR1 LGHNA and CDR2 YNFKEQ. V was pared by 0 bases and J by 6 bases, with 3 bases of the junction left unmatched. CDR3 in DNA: TGTGCCAGCAGCCAAGACCTAGCGGGGGGGGTCAATGAGCAGTTCTTC. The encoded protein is CASSQDLAGGVNEQFF.

This CDR3 reads CASSEASFSGSHFYNEQFF. CDR3 bases: TGTGCCAGCAGTGAAGCCTCTTTTAGCGGATCACACTTCTACAATGAGCAGTTCTTC. This chain uses TRBV6-1 with TRBJ2-1; weak D call: TRBD2 (6 bases). V lost 0 bases to trimming and J lost 3 bases, with 21 bases between them. In germline, CDR1 is MNHNS, CDR2 SASEGT. This CDR3 region has 19 residues.

CDR3 protein: CASSQEGGESEGQYF. CDR3 nucleotides: TGTGCCAGCAGCCAAGAAGGGGGAGAGAGTGAGGGGCAGTACTTC. V and J are TRBV3-1 (or the pseudogene TRBV3-2) and TRBJ2-7; D may be TRBD1 (6 bases). V was cut by 0 bases and J by 9 bases, with 18 bases left in between. The CDR3 runs 15 residues. Germline assignment: CDR1 LGHDT and CDR2 YNNKEL (reference sequence).

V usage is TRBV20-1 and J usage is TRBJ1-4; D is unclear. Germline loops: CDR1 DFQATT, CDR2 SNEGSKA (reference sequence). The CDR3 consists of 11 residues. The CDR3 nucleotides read TGCAGCGAATTACTAGGCGAAAAACTGTTTTTT. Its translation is CSELLGEKLFF.

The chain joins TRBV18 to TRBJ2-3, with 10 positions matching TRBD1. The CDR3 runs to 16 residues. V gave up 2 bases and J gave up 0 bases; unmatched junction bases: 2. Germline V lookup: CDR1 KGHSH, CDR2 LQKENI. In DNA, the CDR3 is TGTGCCAGCTCACCAATGGGACAGGGGAGCACAGATACGCAGTATTTT. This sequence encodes CASSPMGQGSTDTQYF.

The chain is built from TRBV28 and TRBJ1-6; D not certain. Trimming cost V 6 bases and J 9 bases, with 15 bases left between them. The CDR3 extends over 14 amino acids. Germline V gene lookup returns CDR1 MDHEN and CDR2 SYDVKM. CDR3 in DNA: TGTGCCAGCAGCTCCGGGATGCCGGGTTCACCCCTCCACTTT. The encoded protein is CASSSGMPGSPLHF. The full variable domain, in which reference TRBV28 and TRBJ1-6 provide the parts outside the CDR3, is DVKVTQSSRYLVKRTGEKVFLECVQDMDHENMFWYRQDPGLGLRLIYFSYDVKMKEKGDIPEGYSVSREKKERFSLILESASTNQTSMYLCASSSGMPGSPLHFGNGTRLTVT.

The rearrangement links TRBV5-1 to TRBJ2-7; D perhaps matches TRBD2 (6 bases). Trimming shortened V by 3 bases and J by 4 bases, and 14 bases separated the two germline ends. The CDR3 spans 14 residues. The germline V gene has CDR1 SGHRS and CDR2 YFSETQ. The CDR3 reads CASSSSRGMYEQYF. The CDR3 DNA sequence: TGCGCCAGCAGCTCCTCGCGGGGTATGTACGAGCAGTACTTC.

CDR3 sequence reads: CASTSGGMNTGELFF. CDR3 coding DNA: TGTGCCAGCACCTCAGGGGGCATGAACACCGGGGAGCTGTTTTTT. The chain carries TRBV28 and TRBJ2-2, with 8 bases lining up with TRBD1. V shed 7 bases and J 1 base; nucleotides not matched to a gene: 5. This CDR3 is 15 amino acids long. Germline CDR1 and CDR2: MDHEN and SYDVKM. The whole variable domain, filled in from reference TRBV28 and TRBJ2-2, reads DVKVTQSSRYLVKRTGEKVFLECVQDMDHENMFWYRQDPGLGLRLIYFSYDVKMKEKGDIPEGYSVSREKKERFSLILESASTNQTSMYLCASTSGGMNTGELFFGEGSRLTVL.

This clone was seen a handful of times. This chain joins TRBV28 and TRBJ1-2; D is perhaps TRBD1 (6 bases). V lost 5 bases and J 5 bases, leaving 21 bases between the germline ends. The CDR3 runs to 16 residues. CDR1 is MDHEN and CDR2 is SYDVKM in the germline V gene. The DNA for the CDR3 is TGTGCCAGCAGTCCCCCCGGGACAAGCCTTTGGTATGGCTACACCTTC. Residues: CASSPPGTSLWYGYTF.

CDR3 nucleotides: TGTGCCAGCATCCTGGAGGGGACTGAAGCTTTCTTT. Protein product: CASILEGTEAFF. The V and J genes are TRBV6-6 and TRBJ1-1; perhaps TRBD1 as D (5 bases). V was pared by 7 bases and J by 5 bases, with 11 bases between. The germline V gene has CDR1 MNHNY and CDR2 SVGAGI (reference sequence). This CDR3 comprises 12 residues.

The CDR3 reads CASSRGLAGESDTQYF. DNA for the CDR3: TGCGCCAGCAGTCGGGGACTAGCGGGAGAGTCAGATACGCAGTATTTT. The chain links TRBV5-1 to TRBJ2-3; 14 bases agree with TRBD2. CDR3 length equals 16 residues. V trimming: 5 bases; J trimming: 4 bases; junction bases outside the gene matches: 6. Germline CDR1 reads SGHRS; CDR2 reads YFSETQ.

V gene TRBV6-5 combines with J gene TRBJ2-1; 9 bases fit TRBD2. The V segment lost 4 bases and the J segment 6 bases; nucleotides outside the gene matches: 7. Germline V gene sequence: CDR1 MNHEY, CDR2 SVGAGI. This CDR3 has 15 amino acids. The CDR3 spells CASSLAGGPSNEQFF. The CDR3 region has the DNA TGTGCCAGCAGTTTGGCGGGGGGGCCGTCCAATGAGCAGTTCTTC.

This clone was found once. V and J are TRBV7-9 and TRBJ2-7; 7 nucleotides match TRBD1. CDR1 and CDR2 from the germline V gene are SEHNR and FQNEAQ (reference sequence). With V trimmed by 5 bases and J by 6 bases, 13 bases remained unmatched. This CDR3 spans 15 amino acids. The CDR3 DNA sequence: TGTGCCAGCAGCCCATGGGACAGTGTTACGTCCGAGCAGTACTTC. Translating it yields CASSPWDSVTSEQYF.

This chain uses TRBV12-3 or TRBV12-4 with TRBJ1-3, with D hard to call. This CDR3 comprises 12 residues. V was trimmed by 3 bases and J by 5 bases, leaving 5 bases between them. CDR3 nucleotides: TGTGCCAGCAGTTTCTTTAGAAACACCATATATTTT. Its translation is CASSFFRNTIYF.